The present T cell receptor beta chain was sequenced within a study of blood T cell repertoires in COVID-19. Assay used: immunoSEQ multiplex PCR; TCRdb lists only in-frame clones, some missing. This sample yields 40,000 to 60,000 clones, of which just over 90% are seen a single time; roughly 0.99% belongs to the top ten. Germline V gene data show CDR1 as SGDLS and CDR2 as YYNGEE. This CDR3 spans 15 amino acids. Between the trimmed V and J ends, which lost 0 bases and 7 bases, there was a span of 13 bases. This clonotype originated in a man aged 55 to 70 with COVID-19, enrolled during active disease. The sequenced material came from peripheral blood. The chain is built from TRBV9 and TRBJ1-4; D is perhaps TRBD1 (6 bases). CDR3 in DNA: TGTGCCAGCAGCGTAGCTCCGGACAGAGGTGAAAAACTGTTTTTT. This translates into CASSVAPDRGEKLFF.